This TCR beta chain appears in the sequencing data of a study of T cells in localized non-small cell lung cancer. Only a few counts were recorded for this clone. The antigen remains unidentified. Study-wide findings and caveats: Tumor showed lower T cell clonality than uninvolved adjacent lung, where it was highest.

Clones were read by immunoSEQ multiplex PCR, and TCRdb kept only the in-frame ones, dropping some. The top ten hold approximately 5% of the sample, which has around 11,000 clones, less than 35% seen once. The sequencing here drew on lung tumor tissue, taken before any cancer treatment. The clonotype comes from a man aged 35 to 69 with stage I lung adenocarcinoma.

CDR3 protein: CASSEGGSLLYTDTQYF. Here the CDR3 DNA reads TGTGCCAGCAGTGAAGGGGGGAGCCTTTTGTACACAGATACGCAGTATTTT. J is TRBJ2-3 and V is TRBV9; the D gene could be TRBD1 or TRBD2 (6 bases each). The length of the CDR3 is 17 residues. Germline V gene data show CDR1 as SGDLS and CDR2 as YYNGEE. V was trimmed by 5 bases and J by 2 bases, leaving 21 bases between them.